This T cell receptor (beta chain) derives from a study of CD8 T cells in ankylosing spondylitis. Germline V gene lookup returns CDR1 KGHDR and CDR2 SFDVKD. Trimming left V 4 bases short and J 1 base short, with 12 bases between. The CDR3 covers 15 residues. Study-level points and caveats: Matched ankylosing spondylitis synovial fluid reportedly contained a significantly enriched population of disease-linked clones. Ankylosing spondylitis blood appeared to be characterized by a TCR beta motif of several highly homologous variants.

As for this clonotype: What it recognizes is unknown.

By quantitative 5'-RACE with molecular barcodes, the TCR beta libraries were made. TCRdb re-analysed the 5' RACE reads in MiXCR, keeping a single row per CDR3 protein. The sample yields about 190,000 distinct CDR3 sequences, approximately 12% seen once. V usage is TRBV24-1 and J usage is TRBJ1-1; tentatively, D is TRBD1 (5 bases). The TCR comes from a female donor with ankylosing spondylitis or in good health (not recorded which). The sample was blood, either unsorted or a sorted T cell fraction (not recorded which). CDR3 bases: TGTGCCACCAGTGACCCCAGGGCGCCGAACACTGAAGCTTTCTTT. Its translation: CATSDPRAPNTEAFF.